These 29 T cell receptor beta chains originate from one sample sequenced in a study of identical twins. TCRdb analysed the 5' RACE reads with MiXCR anew, one entry per CDR3 protein. The table has more than 400,000 distinct CDR3 sequences, 13% to 15% seen once. Separately, the same data were catalogued under a study of yellow fever vaccine responses in identical twins.

The sequencing sample was made of CD4+ T cells sorted from blood. The receptors were sampled from a woman younger than 35 in good health.

This clonotype was counted many times. The chain links TRBV5-1 to TRBJ1-1, with D perhaps TRBD1 (6 bases). Deletions cut 0 bases from V and 1 base from J, with 10 bases between. Looked up from germline, CDR1 is SGHRS and CDR2 is YFSETQ. The CDR3 loop spans 15 amino acids. This CDR3 reads CASSLDGQKNTEAFF. DNA of the CDR3: TGCGCCAGCAGCTTGGACGGACAGAAGAACACTGAAGCTTTCTTT.

In its sample, this clonotype was seen many times. The chain uses TRBV12-3 or TRBV12-4 and TRBJ1-6; D unclear. With 5 bases removed from V and 9 bases from J, the gap between germline ends came to 8 bases. This CDR3 contains 12 residues. CDR3 protein: CASSLRGSPLHF. DNA for the CDR3: TGTGCCAGCAGTCTAAGAGGTTCACCCCTCCACTTT.

Details on this clonotype: At one end the junction does not follow the germline gene, possibly because of a read error. This rearrangement joins TRBV6-5 to TRBJ2-5, with D hard to call. Per the germline V gene, CDR1 is MNHEY and CDR2 is SVGAGI. This CDR3 has 13 amino acids. The CDR3 region has the DNA TGTGCCAGCGGTTACGGGTACCAAGAGACCCAGTACTTC. Translated, it gives CASGYGYQETQYF.

V usage is TRBV6-1 and J usage is TRBJ2-6; 7 positions agree with TRBD2. V lost 2 bases, J lost 0 bases, and 16 bases stayed unmatched. The germline gives CDR1 MNHNS, CDR2 SASEGT. CDR3 length: 21 amino acids. The CDR3, as DNA: TGTGCCAGCAGTGAATCCCTTTTGGCGGTAGCGGGTAGCTCTGGGGCCAACGTCCTGACTTTC. Protein: CASSESLLAVAGSSGANVLTF.

This clonotype was seen a few times. The chain joins TRBV6-5 to TRBJ2-5; 7 nucleotides align to TRBD2. The CDR3 contains 14 residues. CDR1 is MNHEY and CDR2 is SVGAGI in the germline V gene. V lost 4 bases and J lost 2; bases outside the gene matches: 4. CDR3 sequence (DNA): TGTGCCAGCAGTTCTGGGAGGGATCAAGAGACCCAGTACTTC. Translation gives CASSSGRDQETQYF.

V is TRBV3-1 and J is TRBJ1-2, with D unclear. This CDR3 is 15 amino acids long. The V and J ends lost 1 base and 0 bases respectively, with 9 bases between them. Germline CDR1 and CDR2: LGHDT and YNNKEL (reference sequence). The CDR3 here is CASSQGGGTNYGYTF. The CDR3 nucleotides read TGTGCCAGCAGCCAAGGGGGAGGGACTAACTATGGCTACACCTTC.

This clonotype has more than one count but fewer than ten. This rearrangement joins TRBV24-1 to TRBJ2-1; 12 bases are a match to TRBD2. Germline-derived CDR1 and CDR2 are KGHDR and SFDVKD. This CDR3 comprises 14 residues. After removal of 7 bases from V and 6 bases from J, the junction contained 3 bases not matched to a gene. The CDR3 coding sequence is TGTGCCACCAGGCCTAGCGGGAGGGGCAATGAGCAGTTCTTC. This translates into CATRPSGRGNEQFF.

The gene calls are TRBV5-1 and TRBJ1-1, with D possibly being TRBD1 (5 bases). The V and J ends lost 1 base and 5 bases respectively, with 15 bases between them. There are 15 residues in the CDR3. CDR1 and CDR2 (germline): SGHRS, YFSETQ. The CDR3 sequence is CASSLTGNGFTEAFF. The CDR3 DNA follows: TGCGCCAGCAGCTTGACAGGCAACGGTTTTACTGAAGCTTTCTTT.

The rearrangement uses TRBV2 and TRBJ1-5, with a weak D call TRBD1 (5 bases). The CDR3 covers 14 residues. Germline lookup yields CDR1 SNHLY and CDR2 FYNNEI. V was trimmed by 1 base and J by 7 bases, leaving 11 bases between them. CDR3 residues: CASSEVGVRQPQHF. CDR3 DNA sequence: TGTGCCAGCAGTGAAGTAGGGGTACGGCAGCCCCAGCATTTT.

CDR3 sequence (DNA): TGTGCCAGCGGAGGGATTAGTACAGATACGCAGTATTTT. It yields the protein CASGGISTDTQYF. This chain uses TRBV12-3 or TRBV12-4 with TRBJ2-3, with D perhaps TRBD2 (6 bases). CDR3 length: 13 residues. V was shortened by 8 bases and J by 3 bases, with 12 bases between the two germline ends.

The chain uses TRBV14 and TRBJ2-3, with 7 bases aligning to TRBD1. The germline V gene has CDR1 SGHDN and CDR2 FVKESK. V gave up 0 bases and J gave up 5 bases; unmatched junction bases: 11. This CDR3 is 17 amino acids long. CDR3 loop: CASSQDGKGAGGDTQYF. For the CDR3, the DNA is TGTGCCAGCAGCCAAGATGGGAAGGGGGCCGGCGGAGATACGCAGTATTTT.

The genes are TRBV6-6 and TRBJ1-3; 7 bases are a match to TRBD1. CDR1 is MNHNY, CDR2 SVGAGI, per germline (reference sequence). The junction had 3 bases not matched to a gene; V was cut back by 6 bases and J by 4 bases. This CDR3 contains 13 residues. CDR3 sequence reads: CASRSGGGNTIYF. DNA for the CDR3: TGTGCCAGCAGGTCAGGGGGAGGAAACACCATATATTTT.

The gene calls are TRBV5-1 and TRBJ1-6; TRBD1 matches at 7 bases. The CDR3 contains 13 residues. Germline V CDR1 and CDR2: SGHRS, YFSETQ. The V and J ends lost 4 bases and 8 bases, in that order; junction bases with no gene match: 3. The CDR3 region has the DNA TGCGCCAGCAGCCTAACAGGGGATTCACCCCTCCACTTT. It codes for CASSLTGDSPLHF.

This clonotype was recorded a few times. This rearrangement joins TRBV2 to TRBJ2-2; TRBD2 matches at 7 bases. The germline gives CDR1 SNHLY, CDR2 FYNNEI. Unmatched junction bases numbered 8, after V lost 7 bases and J lost 0 bases. The CDR3 contains 16 residues. The CDR3 DNA reads TGTGCCAGCAACGCCGCGACTAGCTCGAACACCGGGGAGCTGTTTTTT. This gives the protein CASNAATSSNTGELFF.

CDR3 nucleotide sequence: TGTGCCAGCAGTTCGGGACAGAAGCAGTTCTTC. Translation gives CASSSGQKQFF. The chain combines TRBV27 with TRBJ2-1, with 7 bases lining up with TRBD1. Looked up from germline, CDR1 is MNHEY and CDR2 is SMNVEV (reference sequence). The length of the CDR3 is 11 residues. J lost 11 bases, V lost 4 bases, and 2 bases had no gene match.

The chain links TRBV12-3 or TRBV12-4 to TRBJ2-7; 7 bases align to TRBD1. CDR3 length equals 14 residues. V shed 4 bases and J 3 bases; nucleotides not matched to a gene: 6. CDR3 in amino acids: CASSYGTASYEQYV. Written as DNA, the CDR3 is TGTGCCAGCAGTTACGGGACAGCGAGCTACGAGCAGTACGTC.

This chain links TRBV6-1 with TRBJ2-2; no reliable D call. With 8 bases removed from V and 1 base from J, the gap between germline ends came to 14 bases. The CDR3 sequence is 15 residues long. The germline V gene encodes CDR1 MNHNS and CDR2 SASEGT. The CDR3 DNA follows: TGTGCCAGCCCTGAGGCCAACGAGAACACCGGGGAGCTGTTTTTT. As protein: CASPEANENTGELFF.

V and J are TRBV20-1 and TRBJ2-1, with a tentative D call TRBD1 (6 bases). This CDR3 contains 13 residues. Germline-derived CDR1 and CDR2 are DFQATT and SNEGSKA (reference sequence). This CDR3 is CSGTKPSYNEQFF. DNA of the CDR3: TGCAGCGGGACAAAACCTTCTTACAATGAGCAGTTCTTC.

This clonotype was seen a few times. The chain uses TRBV6-5 and TRBJ2-3; possibly TRBD2 for D (7 bases). Looked up from germline, CDR1 is MNHEY and CDR2 is SVGAGI. Between the trimmed V and J ends, which lost 2 bases and 3 bases, there was a span of 12 bases. CDR3 size: 15 residues. The CDR3: CASSYGGGLTDTQYF. The CDR3 bases are TGTGCCAGCAGTTACGGCGGGGGCCTGACAGATACGCAGTATTTT.

This clonotype was counted between two and nine times. The chain couples TRBV12-3 or TRBV12-4 to TRBJ2-5, with unresolved D. The V end was cut by 3 bases, the J end by 5 bases, with 10 bases between. The CDR3 consists of 13 residues. CDR3 nucleotide sequence: TGTGCCAGCAGTTTTGCCCGAGCGGAGACCCAGTACTTC. This gives the protein CASSFARAETQYF.

This clonotype was seen a few times. V is TRBV6-5 and J is TRBJ2-7; D possibly matches TRBD1 or TRBD2 (6 bases each). Germline CDR1 reads MNHEY; CDR2 reads SVGAGI. Trimming stripped 0 bases from V and 7 bases from J, with 13 bases between. This CDR3 comprises 14 residues. This chain's CDR3 is CASSYSRDTGEQYF. The DNA for the CDR3 is TGTGCCAGCAGTTACTCGCGGGACACCGGGGAGCAGTACTTC.

V and J are TRBV24-1 and TRBJ2-1; no firm D call. The CDR3 runs to 11 residues. Trimming left V 3 bases short and J 12 bases short, with 8 bases between. Germline V gives CDR1 KGHDR, CDR2 SFDVKD. DNA of the CDR3: TGTGCCACCAGTGATGGCTTGCGGCAGTTCTTC. Its translation: CATSDGLRQFF.

Only a few counts were recorded for this clonotype. The chain couples TRBV7-9 to TRBJ2-3; TRBD2 might be the D (5 bases). Trimming left V 5 bases short and J 2 bases short, with 20 bases between. CDR1 and CDR2 from the germline V gene are SEHNR and FQNEAQ (reference sequence). CDR3 length equals 17 residues. The CDR3 DNA reads TGTGCCAGCAGCGACCCGCCTCTAAGCGGATCCACAGATACGCAGTATTTT. Amino acids: CASSDPPLSGSTDTQYF.

This clonotype appeared a few times. The chain joins TRBV5-1 to TRBJ1-3; D perhaps matches TRBD1 (5 bases). Trimming left V 4 bases short and J 0 bases short, with 11 bases between. The germline V gene has CDR1 SGHRS and CDR2 YFSETQ. The CDR3 contains 15 residues. The CDR3 sequence is CASSLQGFSGNTIYF. The DNA for the CDR3 is TGCGCCAGCAGCCTGCAGGGCTTCTCTGGAAACACCATATATTTT.

This clonotype was recorded a few times. The V call is TRBV25-1, the J call TRBJ1-6, with 7 bases that match TRBD1. The length of the CDR3 is 14 residues. With V trimmed by 4 bases and J by 9 bases, 6 bases remained unmatched. CDR1 and CDR2 (germline): MGHDK, SYGVNS. For the CDR3, the DNA is TGTGCCAGCAGTGGGGACAGAATAGTTTCACCCCTCCACTTT. It specifies CASSGDRIVSPLHF. Using reference TRBV25-1 and TRBJ1-6 for the parts outside the CDR3, the full variable domain is EADIYQTPRYLVIGTGKKITLECSQTMGHDKMYWYQQDPGMELHLIHYSYGVNSTEKGDLSSESTVSRIRTEHFPLTLESARPSHTSQYLCASSGDRIVSPLHFGNGTRLTVT.

The chain links TRBV21-1 to TRBJ2-1; the D call of TRBD2 is as the table states it, not checked on the DNA. TRBV21-1 is marked as a pseudogene. There are 15 residues in the CDR3. CDR3 bases: TGTGCCAGAGGGACTAGCCCTTTAAGATACAATGAGCAGTTCTTC. It translates to CARGTSPLRYNEQFF.

In this sample, this clonotype turned up a few times. This chain links TRBV10-3 with TRBJ2-1, with 10 bases aligning to TRBD2. Germline trimming cut 5 bases from V and 2 bases from J; bases unmatched to any gene: 3. The length of the CDR3 is 15 residues. Germline values: CDR1 ENHRY, CDR2 SYGVKD. For the CDR3, the DNA is TGTGCCATCAGTCCCACTAGCGGGACCTACAATGAGCAGTTCTTC. Its translation: CAISPTSGTYNEQFF.

A few counts support this clonotype. This may be a read error: a much more frequent sequence differs by one nucleotide. The V gene is TRBV7-9, the J gene TRBJ2-6, with unresolved D. The CDR3 totals 13 residues. The V end was cut by 2 bases, the J end by 3 bases, with 2 bases between. Germline CDR1 SEHNR, CDR2 FQNEAQ (reference sequence). For the CDR3, the DNA is TGTGCCAGCAGCTTATTTGGGGCCAACGTCCTGACTTTC. It is translated as CASSLFGANVLTF.

The J gene is TRBJ2-5, the V gene TRBV5-1; no firm D call. The germline V gene encodes CDR1 SGHRS and CDR2 YFSETQ. This CDR3 contains 15 residues. V was shortened by 0 bases and J by 5 bases, with 14 bases between the two germline ends. The CDR3, as DNA: TGCGCCAGCAGCTTGGTTCTTGACGGACGGGAGACCCAGTACTTC. Protein sequence: CASSLVLDGRETQYF.